What follows is one T cell receptor beta chain and its context. The source of the sample is a study of blood T cell repertoires in COVID-19. Study background: From the United States, Italy and Spain came samples of acute and convalescent COVID-19.

Methods used by the authors: How many nucleated cells were present was estimated from reference gene primer amplification. The assay was immunoSEQ multiplex PCR, and TCRdb's table has in-frame clones only and misses some. D and trimming come from the DNA, and the V and J calls and clone size come from that table. The sample lists 80,000 to 100,000 clones; around 86% were seen once. Germline V CDR1 and CDR2: MDHEN, SYDVKM. This CDR3 is built from 14 residues. V was clipped by 7 bases and J by 5 bases; unmatched bases: 9. Sequenced input: peripheral blood. This receptor was obtained from a woman aged 80 or over with active or convalescent COVID-19. The chain recombines TRBV28 with TRBJ1-1; 8 nucleotides align to TRBD1. The CDR3 DNA sequence: TGTGCCAGCACCAAACAGGGGGTAAGGACTGAAGCTTTCTTT. Protein product: CASTKQGVRTEAFF.